One sample yielded the 4 T cell receptor beta chains listed below, sequenced in a study of cytomegalovirus exposure and HLA in healthy donors. PCR employed 60 Vbeta and 13 Jbeta primers. Measured with immunoSEQ multiplex PCR; TCRdb has only the in-frame clones, and not every one. This table has approximately 60,000 clones, about 80% appearing once. The sequencing sample was made of PBMCs. These TCRs come from a man aged 40-49 years in good health and CMV-seronegative.

CDR3 bases: TGTGCCAGCAGTTTGAAAAGGGGGCGCGGAGGTACTGCTTTCTTT. This encodes CASSLKRGRGGTAFF. V usage is TRBV28 and J usage is TRBJ1-1; 7 bases agree with TRBD1. V lost 3 bases and J lost 11; bases outside the gene matches: 15. The CDR3 runs to 15 residues. CDR1 is MDHEN, CDR2 SYDVKM, per germline. The whole variable domain, filled in from reference TRBV28 and TRBJ1-1, reads DVKVTQSSRYLVKRTGEKVFLECVQDMDHENMFWYRQDPGLGLRLIYFSYDVKMKEKGDIPEGYSVSREKKERFSLILESASTNQTSMYLCASSLKRGRGGTAFFGQGTRLTVV.

This clone was picked up one time. This chain connects TRBV27 to TRBJ1-1; perhaps TRBD1 as D (5 bases). V was clipped by 5 bases and J by 1 base, with 11 bases between them. Germline V gene lookup returns CDR1 MNHEY and CDR2 SMNVEV (reference sequence). The CDR3 totals 14 residues. The CDR3 protein is CASSPVGRNTEAFF. For the CDR3, the DNA is TGTGCCAGCAGTCCCGTGGGGCGGAACACTGAAGCTTTCTTT.

This chain connects TRBV25-1 to TRBJ2-5, with 13 bases aligning to TRBD2. This CDR3 contains 16 residues. V shed 3 bases, J shed 0 bases, and the junction held 1 base outside the gene matches. Germline values: CDR1 MGHDK, CDR2 SYGVNS. CDR3 region: CASSEGLAGNQETQYF. Here the CDR3 DNA reads TGTGCCAGCAGTGAGGGACTAGCGGGGAACCAAGAGACCCAGTACTTC.

The gene calls are TRBV6-5 and TRBJ2-2; weak D call: TRBD2 (5 bases). Germline loops: CDR1 MNHEY, CDR2 SVGAGI. Trimming stripped 10 bases from V and 6 bases from J, with 15 bases between. CDR3 length equals 13 residues. The CDR3 loop is CATRVGWSGELFF. The DNA of the CDR3 is TGTGCCACGCGGGTGGGGTGGTCCGGGGAGCTGTTTTTT.